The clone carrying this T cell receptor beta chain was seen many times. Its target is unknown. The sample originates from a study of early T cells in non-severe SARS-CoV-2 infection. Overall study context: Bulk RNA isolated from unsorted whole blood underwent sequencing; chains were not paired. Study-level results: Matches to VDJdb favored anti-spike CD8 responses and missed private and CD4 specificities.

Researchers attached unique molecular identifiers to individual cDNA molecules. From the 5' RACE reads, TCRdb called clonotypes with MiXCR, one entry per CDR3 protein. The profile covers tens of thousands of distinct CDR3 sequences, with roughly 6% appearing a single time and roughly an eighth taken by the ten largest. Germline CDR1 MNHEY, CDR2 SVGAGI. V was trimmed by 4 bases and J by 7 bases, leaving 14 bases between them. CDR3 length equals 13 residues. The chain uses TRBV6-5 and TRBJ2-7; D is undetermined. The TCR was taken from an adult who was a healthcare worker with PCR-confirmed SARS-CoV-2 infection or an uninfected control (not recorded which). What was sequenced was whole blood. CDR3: CASSSYSGWEQYF. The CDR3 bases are TGTGCCAGCAGTTCTTACTCCGGGTGGGAGCAGTACTTC.